This T cell receptor beta chain stems from a study of control samples from healthy donors and cancer patients. In this sample, this clone turned up a few times. Sequencing used immunoSEQ multiplex PCR; TCRdb keeps in-frame clones, though not all of them. In the table there are about 84,000 clones, 65% to 90% of which are singletons. This TCR derives from a man between 60 and 75 years old with head and neck cancer. The sequenced material came from PBMCs.

CDR3 DNA: TGTGCCAGCAGGGACGCCGGGACAGGCATCTACGAGCAGTACTTC. This codes for CASRDAGTGIYEQYF. This chain uses TRBV28 with TRBJ2-7, with TRBD1 matching over 8 bases. Germline loops: CDR1 MDHEN, CDR2 SYDVKM. J gave up 3 bases and V 6 bases, and 10 bases lay outside the gene matches. This CDR3 is built from 15 residues.